The 7 T cell receptor beta chains in this list originate from one sample, sequenced in a study of shared clonotypes between healthy human individuals. Only in-frame clones appear in the TCRdb table, and some are missing; sequencing was by immunoSEQ multiplex PCR. The repertoire has approximately 2,200,000 clones, 93% of them found once; the top ten carry 1.5% to 2%. The naive CD8 fraction comprised CD45RO-negative cells positively selected for CCR7 and excluded terminally differentiated effector memory CD45RA+ cells. The sample comprised naive CD8+ T cells from PBMCs. These receptors originate from a man aged 18 to 35 in good health. Some clones in this sample may be carry-over from other donors' samples.

The chain employs TRBV9 and TRBJ2-1; D not resolved. Deletions cut 3 bases from V and 8 bases from J, with 21 bases between. The CDR3 runs to 16 residues. Germline V gene lookup returns CDR1 SGDLS and CDR2 YYNGEE. The CDR3 coding sequence is TGTGCCAGCAGCGCGAAGCTGACCGTAAGGCAGGATGAGCAGTTCTTC. As protein: CASSAKLTVRQDEQFF.

Points on this clone: Other DNA sequences in the sample encode the same CDR3. The chain is built from TRBV28 and TRBJ1-5; D gene unclear. CDR1 and CDR2 from the germline V gene are MDHEN and SYDVKM. The CDR3 sequence is 14 residues long. V shed 2 bases and J shed 1 base, with 6 bases lying between them. CDR3 region: CASSLDGSNQPQHF. The DNA of the CDR3 is TGTGCCAGCAGTTTAGACGGGAGCAATCAGCCCCAGCATTTT.

The CDR3 reads CASSLKGTGSVQEKLFF. DNA for the CDR3: TGTGCCAGCAGCCTAAAAGGGACAGGGTCAGTGCAGGAAAAACTGTTTTTT. This chain joins TRBV9 and TRBJ1-4; 9 bases are shared with TRBD1. Germline V gene lookup returns CDR1 SGDLS and CDR2 YYNGEE. This CDR3 is 17 amino acids long. V lost 4 bases, J lost 8 bases, and 15 bases stayed unmatched.

J is TRBJ2-7 and V is TRBV14; 8 positions agree with TRBD2. The CDR3 sequence is 14 residues long. Germline CDR1 SGHDN, CDR2 FVKESK. V shed 0 bases and J 2 bases; nucleotides not matched to a gene: 0. CDR3 loop: CASSQDSGAYEQYF. The CDR3 nucleotides read TGTGCCAGCAGCCAAGATAGCGGGGCCTACGAGCAGTACTTC.

The chain has TRBV29-1 and TRBJ1-1, with D possibly matching TRBD1 (6 bases). Germline CDR1 is SQVTM and CDR2 is ANQGSEA. Trimming took 6 bases from V and 8 from J, leaving 22 bases between them. This CDR3 comprises 14 residues. The CDR3 protein is CSVSFGGLAREAFF. CDR3 DNA: TGCAGCGTGAGTTTCGGGGGCCTAGCCCGGGAAGCTTTCTTT.

This chain uses TRBV7-2 with TRBJ1-6; D is unclear. Germline V gene sequence: CDR1 SGHTA, CDR2 FQGNSA. The germline V and J ends were trimmed by 5 bases and 11 bases, with 16 bases remaining between them. This CDR3 spans 14 amino acids. CDR3 in amino acids: CASSPLKGGTPLHF. As DNA, the CDR3 is TGTGCCAGCAGCCCCCTCAAAGGTGGGACACCCCTCCACTTT.

A word on this clone: Other DNA variants within this sample encode the same CDR3. Here the CDR3 reads CSVRTGQTYEQYF. For the CDR3, the DNA is TGCAGCGTTCGGACAGGACAAACCTACGAGCAGTACTTC. This chain connects TRBV29-1 to TRBJ2-7, with 7 nucleotides matching TRBD1. The junction had 6 bases not matched to a gene; V was cut back by 5 bases and J by 2 bases. The CDR3 totals 13 residues. CDR1 is SQVTM and CDR2 is ANQGSEA in the germline V gene.